The TCR beta chain under discussion was sequenced for a study of a mutant IDH1 vaccine in newly diagnosed glioma. The CDR3 runs to 14 residues. Germline CDR1 reads SEHNR; CDR2 reads FQNEAQ (reference sequence). Trimming cost V 4 bases and J 3 bases, with 13 bases left between them. Using immunoSEQ multiplex PCR, the repertoire was profiled, and TCRdb retains in-frame clones only, with some absent. The sample comprises tens of thousands of clones, 65% to 85% of which are singletons, and 4% to 5.5% rests with the top ten. Described time point: baseline, week 1 (first vaccination visit). Indicated treatment: pre-vaccination baseline after standard-of-care therapy.

The origin of this receptor is a woman between 18 and 29 years old with glioma. Some clones in this sample may be carry-over from other donors' samples. Sequenced material: peripheral blood mononuclear cells (PBMCs), taken from a glioma patient treated with radiotherapy, temozolomide or both. The rearrangement joins TRBV7-9 to TRBJ2-7; possible D gene TRBD1, 6 bases. The CDR3 DNA reads TGTGCCAGCAGCTCTGGACAGTTTAACTACGAGCAGTACTTC. It codes for CASSSGQFNYEQYF.